One and the same sample provided the 8 T cell receptor beta chains below, sequenced in a study of T cell repertoires in cytomegalovirus infection. TCRdb passed the reads through MiXCR, listing each CDR3 protein once. The sample lists approximately 200,000 distinct CDR3 sequences, over 25% occurring once. The sequenced sample was PBMCs. These receptors all come from a human donor in good health (CMV status not recorded). Some clones in this sample may be carry-over from other donors' samples.

This clonotype has only a few counts. The chain employs TRBV11-2 and TRBJ1-1; no reliable D call. This CDR3 has 13 amino acids. V gave up 1 base and J gave up 10 bases, with 13 bases separating them. Germline V gives CDR1 SGHAT, CDR2 FQNNGV. This CDR3 reads CASSLAFGRGAFF. As DNA, the CDR3 is TGTGCCAGCAGCTTAGCCTTCGGACGTGGAGCTTTCTTT.

The rearrangement links TRBV7-2 to TRBJ1-2; D is unclear. The CDR3 is made up of 13 amino acids. Looked up from germline, CDR1 is SGHTA and CDR2 is FQGNSA. V was clipped by 0 bases and J by 7 bases, with 9 bases between them. The CDR3: CASSLAAHSGYTF. CDR3 DNA: TGTGCCAGCAGCTTAGCCGCCCATTCTGGCTACACCTTC.

The rearrangement uses TRBV7-4 and TRBJ2-5; TRBD2 agrees at 7 bases. The CDR3 loop spans 15 amino acids. From germline, CDR1 is SGHVT and CDR2 SQSDAQ. V lost 5 bases, J lost 4 bases, and 10 bases stayed unmatched. CDR3: CASSPPGLAVETQYF. The CDR3 DNA reads as TGTGCCAGCAGCCCACCGGGGCTAGCGGTAGAGACCCAGTACTTC.

In this sample, this clonotype turned up a few times. V usage is TRBV20-1 and J usage is TRBJ2-1; 9 bases map to TRBD1. The trim removed 1 base at V and 6 bases at J, leaving 7 bases unmatched. The CDR3 contains 15 residues. The germline V gene encodes CDR1 DFQATT and CDR2 SNEGSKA (reference sequence). The CDR3 is CSARGFRDRVNEQFF. The DNA of the CDR3 is TGCAGTGCTAGAGGATTCCGGGACAGGGTCAATGAGCAGTTCTTC.

This clonotype was observed a handful of times. The rearrangement uses TRBV11-2 and TRBJ2-7; D call uncertain. CDR1 SGHAT and CDR2 FQNNGV come from the germline V gene. Deletions cut 6 bases from V and 6 bases from J, with 18 bases between. The length of the CDR3 is 14 residues. The CDR3 protein is CASSLSYQWGEQYF. The CDR3 DNA reads TGTGCCAGCAGTTTAAGTTATCAATGGGGCGAGCAGTACTTC.

This clonotype was recorded a few times. The CDR3 DNA reads as TGTGCCAGCAGCTCCCCTACGTTGAGCACAGATACGCAGTATTTT. It translates to CASSSPTLSTDTQYF. The chain joins TRBV11-1 to TRBJ2-3; D remains ambiguous. The CDR3 length is 15 residues. Germline V lookup: CDR1 SGHAT, CDR2 FQDESV (reference sequence). The V and J ends lost 4 bases and 0 bases respectively, with 11 bases between them.

The DNA for the CDR3 is TGTGCCAGCAGACCGGGACAGGTCTATGGCTACACCTTC. Protein sequence: CASRPGQVYGYTF. This sequence joins TRBV12-3 or TRBV12-4 and TRBJ1-2, with 8 bases matching TRBD1. V gave up 6 bases and J gave up 4 bases; unmatched junction bases: 4. This CDR3 region has 13 residues.

This clonotype was picked up a small number of times. This chain links TRBV20-1 with TRBJ2-5, with D possibly matching TRBD2 (5 bases). The CDR3 runs to 13 residues. Deletions cut 6 bases from V and 4 bases from J, with 15 bases between. From germline, CDR1 is DFQATT and CDR2 SNEGSKA (reference sequence). The CDR3 reads CSATGLGRETQYF. As DNA, the CDR3 is TGCAGTGCGACGGGATTGGGGAGAGAGACCCAGTACTTC.